These 27 T cell receptor beta chains were all obtained from the same sample, sequenced in a study of T cell responses to AZD1222 COVID-19 vaccine. Generated by immunoSEQ multiplex PCR, the TCRdb table keeps only in-frame clones and is missing some. The sample records 95,000 to 150,000 clones, 75% to 95% being singletons. This sample comprised peripheral blood, obtained on day 0 of AZD1222 vaccination. These receptors were obtained from an adult in good health.

V gene TRBV5-1 combines with J gene TRBJ1-2; D call uncertain. CDR1 is SGHRS and CDR2 is YFSETQ in the germline V gene. This CDR3 comprises 15 residues. V gave up 6 bases and J gave up 8 bases, with 23 bases separating them. The CDR3 here is CASNPSSGPLHGYTF. CDR3 in DNA: TGCGCCAGCAACCCCTCAAGTGGTCCACTCCACGGCTACACCTTC.

A note on this clone: No DNA is shown, since the ends of the CDR3 on it are uncertain; the CDR3 is the one TCRdb lists. This sequence joins TRBV3-1 (or the pseudogene TRBV3-2) and TRBJ1-2; the D call TRBD1 from the table was never checked on the DNA. The CDR3 length equals 13 residues, ends included. Looked up from germline, CDR1 is LGHDT and CDR2 is YNNKEL (reference sequence). The CDR3 spells CASSQVGLGSATF.

The chain joins TRBV3-1 (or the pseudogene TRBV3-2) to TRBJ1-1; 10 positions match TRBD1. CDR3 size: 15 residues. The ends lost 4 bases at V and 5 bases at J; junction bases unmatched: 7. Germline values: CDR1 LGHDT, CDR2 YNNKEL (reference sequence). The CDR3 loop reads CASSPRDRGSTEAFF. In DNA form, the CDR3 reads TGTGCCAGCAGCCCCCGGGACAGGGGTTCGACTGAAGCTTTCTTT.

The rearrangement uses TRBV9 and TRBJ1-3; D call uncertain. Germline assignment: CDR1 SGDLS and CDR2 YYNGEE. CDR3 size: 15 residues. V shed 4 bases and J shed 0 bases, with 11 bases lying between them. The CDR3 region is CASSPGSSSGNTIYF. In DNA form, the CDR3 reads TGTGCCAGCAGCCCAGGTTCGAGCTCTGGAAACACCATATATTTT.

This chain joins TRBV5-1 and TRBJ1-6, with D unclear. Trimming stripped 2 bases from V and 5 bases from J, with 8 bases between. This CDR3 comprises 14 residues. Germline lookup yields CDR1 SGHRS and CDR2 YFSETQ. CDR3 amino acids: CASSFGQDNSPLHF. As DNA, the CDR3 is TGCGCCAGCAGCTTCGGTCAAGATAATTCACCCCTCCACTTT.

The rearrangement joins TRBV7-2 to TRBJ2-7, with a possible D match to TRBD1 (6 bases). Per germline, CDR1 SGHTA and CDR2 FQGNSA. The CDR3 extends over 15 amino acids. V was pared by 4 bases and J by 3 bases, with 16 bases between. Here the CDR3 reads CASSSQGSPYYEQYF. The DNA of the CDR3 is TGTGCCAGCAGCTCACAGGGTTCCCCTTACTACGAGCAGTACTTC.

This rearrangement joins TRBV7-8 to TRBJ1-6; 8 bases match TRBD1. The germline gives CDR1 SGHVS, CDR2 FQNEAQ. CDR3 length: 16 amino acids. V lost 4 bases to trimming and J lost 10 bases; unmatched junction nucleotides: 12. CDR3 in amino acids: CASSSTGTGLSSPLHF. The CDR3 DNA reads TGTGCCAGCAGCTCTACCGGGACAGGTCTCTCATCACCCCTCCACTTT.

This clone came up once. The genes are TRBV3-1 (or the pseudogene TRBV3-2) and TRBJ2-5, with unresolved D. The CDR3 runs to 10 residues. The germline V gene has CDR1 LGHDT and CDR2 YNNKEL (reference sequence). The ends were cut back, 6 bases at V and 4 bases at J, with 3 bases in the middle. The CDR3 bases are TGTGCCAGCAGGGGAGAGACCCAGTACTTC. Translated, it gives CASRGETQYF.

The chain carries TRBV29-1 and TRBJ2-5; D possibly corresponds to TRBD1 (5 bases). CDR3 length equals 13 residues. Germline V gives CDR1 SQVTM, CDR2 ANQGSEA. V lost 4 bases and J 4 bases, leaving 13 bases between the germline ends. The CDR3 is CSVGRGLGETQYF. The CDR3 DNA reads TGCAGCGTTGGAAGGGGATTAGGAGAGACCCAGTACTTC.

The chain uses TRBV10-3 and TRBJ2-2, with 14 bases identical to TRBD2. The CDR3 runs to 18 residues. In germline, CDR1 is ENHRY, CDR2 SYGVKD. The J segment lost 7 bases and the V segment lost 2 bases, leaving 9 bases of the junction unmatched. The CDR3 protein is CAISELGLAGGRRGELFF. For the CDR3, the DNA is TGTGCCATCAGTGAGCTAGGACTAGCGGGAGGTCGTCGCGGGGAGCTGTTTTTT.

J is TRBJ2-5 and V is TRBV7-6; 10 positions agree with TRBD1. The CDR3 loop spans 16 amino acids. Per the germline V gene, CDR1 is SGHVS and CDR2 is FNYEAQ. DNA for the CDR3: TGTGCAGGCGCCCAAACGGGGACAGGGGAAGGGGAGACCCAGTACTTC. Its protein is CAGAQTGTGEGETQYF.

This chain links TRBV7-9 with TRBJ1-6; 7 bases agree with TRBD1. Germline loops: CDR1 SEHNR, CDR2 FQNEAQ (reference sequence). After removal of 4 bases from V and 5 bases from J, the junction contained 8 bases not matched to a gene. CDR3 length: 16 residues. CDR3 residues: CASSSNRDSNNSPLHF. The CDR3 DNA reads as TGTGCCAGCAGCTCGAACCGGGACAGCAATAATTCACCCCTCCACTTT.

V is TRBV7-2 and J is TRBJ2-1; D is tentatively TRBD1 or TRBD2 (5 bases each). The ends were cut back, 5 bases at V and 9 bases at J, with 14 bases in the middle. The germline V gene has CDR1 SGHTA and CDR2 FQGNSA. This CDR3 spans 13 amino acids. Here the CDR3 reads CASSTREHREQFF. The CDR3 DNA reads TGTGCCAGCAGCACCAGGGAGCATCGTGAGCAGTTCTTC.

The chain carries TRBV27 and TRBJ2-2; D is unclear. V gave up 9 bases and J gave up 4 bases, with 9 bases separating them. Germline V gene sequence: CDR1 MNHEY, CDR2 SMNVEV (reference sequence). The CDR3 has 12 amino acids. The CDR3 sequence: CASSIVTGELFF. CDR3 sequence (DNA): TGTGCCAGTTCTATTGTCACCGGGGAGCTGTTTTTT.

This sequence joins TRBV7-3 and TRBJ2-1; no definite D call. This CDR3 has 12 amino acids. The V gene's germline CDR1 is SGHTA and CDR2 FQGTGA. V was trimmed by 0 bases and J by 9 bases, leaving 6 bases between them. CDR3 in DNA: TGTGCCAGCAGCTTAACAGACCGTGAGCAGTTCTTC. It codes for CASSLTDREQFF.

This chain links TRBV5-6 with TRBJ1-2, with 9 bases fitting TRBD1. The length of the CDR3 is 15 residues. The germline V gene encodes CDR1 SGHDT and CDR2 YYEEEE. V dropped 3 bases and J dropped 4; count of bases not matched to a gene: 7. The CDR3 loop is CASSWWTGASYGYTF. CDR3 DNA sequence: TGTGCCAGCAGCTGGTGGACAGGGGCTTCCTATGGCTACACCTTC. Full variable domain (remainder filled in from reference TRBV5-6 and TRBJ1-2): DAGVTQSPTHLIKTRGQQVTLRCSPKSGHDTVSWYQQALGQGPQFIFQYYEEEERQRGNFPDRFSGHQFPNYSSELNVNALLLGDSALYLCASSWWTGASYGYTFGSGTRLTVV.

The chain recombines TRBV7-8 with TRBJ1-3; D is ambiguous. Germline V CDR1 and CDR2: SGHVS, FQNEAQ. With 1 base removed from V and 0 bases from J, the gap between germline ends came to 7 bases. This CDR3 spans 15 amino acids. The CDR3 spells CASSLGGLSGNTIYF. DNA of the CDR3: TGTGCCAGCAGCTTAGGTGGCCTCTCTGGAAACACCATATATTTT.

This chain joins TRBV10-3 and TRBJ1-6, with D hard to call. V was pared by 8 bases and J by 14 bases, with 16 bases between. The germline gives CDR1 ENHRY, CDR2 SYGVKD. The CDR3 has 12 residues. For the CDR3, the DNA is TGTGCCATCGAGGATCCGAGCTCCACCCTCCACTTT. Encoded protein: CAIEDPSSTLHF.

The genes are TRBV7-8 and TRBJ2-1; 7 bases align to TRBD1. The CDR3 totals 14 residues. With 3 bases clipped from V and 7 bases from J, the junction kept 6 bases outside the gene matches. Germline V gene data show CDR1 as SGHVS and CDR2 as FQNEAQ. CDR3 sequence: CASSFHDRANEQFF. CDR3 DNA: TGTGCCAGCAGCTTTCACGACAGGGCTAATGAGCAGTTCTTC.

The chain couples TRBV20-1 to TRBJ1-2; D possibly corresponds to TRBD1 (5 bases). Trimming stripped 4 bases from V and 6 bases from J, with 9 bases between. The CDR3 runs 11 residues. Germline CDR1 and CDR2: DFQATT and SNEGSKA (reference sequence). The CDR3 sequence: CSAIGHNGYTF. The DNA of the CDR3 is TGCAGTGCTATCGGACATAATGGCTACACCTTC.

V is TRBV6-1 and J is TRBJ1-5; 7 bases match TRBD1. This CDR3 is 14 amino acids long. With 0 bases clipped from V and 6 bases from J, the junction kept 2 bases outside the gene matches. CDR1 and CDR2 from the germline V gene are MNHNS and SASEGT. The CDR3 sequence is CASSEANRGQPQHF. In DNA form, the CDR3 reads TGTGCCAGCAGTGAAGCAAACAGGGGTCAGCCCCAGCATTTT.

In its sample, this clone was seen once. This chain connects TRBV18 to TRBJ1-6; no definite D call. The CDR3 runs 17 residues. The germline gives CDR1 KGHSH, CDR2 LQKENI. V was cut by 5 bases and J by 0 bases, with 14 bases left in between. The CDR3 reads CASSETFSNSYNSPLHF. CDR3 DNA: TGTGCCAGCTCAGAGACATTTAGTAACTCCTATAATTCACCCCTCCACTTT.

V is TRBV19 and J is TRBJ2-2; D unclear. The CDR3 runs to 17 residues. CDR1 is LNHDA, CDR2 SQIVND, per germline (reference sequence). Trimming removed 3 bases from V and 4 bases from J, with 18 bases in between. In DNA, the CDR3 is TGTGCCAGTAGTATGCTTGGGGTCCAGACCACCACCGGGGAGCTGTTTTTT. Protein: CASSMLGVQTTTGELFF.

The CDR3 here is CASSPLGQSTDTQYF. Here the CDR3 DNA reads TGTGCCAGCTCACCACTTGGACAGAGCACAGATACGCAGTATTTT. The rearrangement uses TRBV18 and TRBJ2-3; tentative D call: TRBD1 (6 bases). V was cut by 1 base and J by 0 bases, with 8 bases left in between. The CDR3 spans 15 residues. In germline, CDR1 is KGHSH, CDR2 LQKENI.

The V gene is TRBV25-1, the J gene TRBJ1-6; D possibly corresponds to TRBD1 (5 bases). The V gene's germline CDR1 is MGHDK and CDR2 SYGVNS. The CDR3 has 13 amino acids. The V gene lost 5 bases and the J gene lost 9 bases, with 11 bases spanning the gap. The CDR3 DNA reads TGTGCCAGCAGTCTGGGGGGGAGTTCACCCCTCCACTTT. Residues: CASSLGGSSPLHF.

The CDR3: CASSRRQASSTDTQYF. CDR3 nucleotides: TGTGCCAGCAGCCGCCGACAGGCGTCTAGCACAGATACGCAGTATTTT. The chain combines TRBV3-1 (or the pseudogene TRBV3-2) with TRBJ2-3; TRBD1 might be the D (6 bases). Trimming removed 4 bases from V and 0 bases from J, with 14 bases in between. Per the germline V gene, CDR1 is LGHDT and CDR2 is YNNKEL (reference sequence). This CDR3 has 16 residues.

This clone is a singleton in its sample. The chain couples TRBV5-8 to TRBJ1-2, with 9 bases that match TRBD1. This CDR3 region has 14 residues. Germline V gives CDR1 SGHTS, CDR2 YDEGEE. The trim removed 3 bases at V and 8 bases at J, leaving 8 bases unmatched. The chain's CDR3 is CASSSEGQGRGYTF. The CDR3 coding sequence is TGTGCCAGCAGCTCCGAGGGACAGGGACGCGGCTACACCTTC.